These 9 T cell receptor beta chains originate from one sample sequenced in a study of blood T cell repertoires in COVID-19. Here immunoSEQ multiplex PCR was the method, and the copy in TCRdb shows in-frame clones only, minus some. The table includes 120,000 or so clones, about 83% detected once. The sample comprised peripheral blood. These receptors originate from a man aged 55 to 69 with acute or convalescent COVID-19.

Details on this clone: A read error may account for a junction end that differs from germline. The chain uses TRBV10-3 and TRBJ2-4, with 8 bases aligning to TRBD1. Per germline, CDR1 ENHRY and CDR2 SYGVKD. There are 13 residues in the CDR3. The CDR3 sequence: CAISESDRGNSNF. The CDR3 bases are TGTGCCATCAGTGAGTCAGACAGGGGAAACTCTAACTTC.

A few counts support this clone. V usage is TRBV10-3 and J usage is TRBJ1-1; perhaps TRBD1 as D (6 bases). Trimming cost V 3 bases and J 1 base, with 12 bases left between them. Germline-derived CDR1 and CDR2 are ENHRY and SYGVKD. The length of the CDR3 is 15 residues. CDR3 residues: CAISDNRQENTEAFF. CDR3 sequence (DNA): TGTGCCATCAGTGATAATAGACAGGAGAACACTGAAGCTTTCTTT.

The chain employs TRBV14 and TRBJ1-2; 8 bases agree with TRBD1. V dropped 2 bases and J dropped 7; count of bases not matched to a gene: 9. Germline lookup yields CDR1 SGHDN and CDR2 FVKESK. The CDR3 has 15 residues. CDR3 in amino acids: CASSQTGQALFGYTF. In DNA, the CDR3 is TGTGCCAGCAGCCAAACGGGACAGGCTCTGTTTGGCTACACCTTC.

The J gene is TRBJ1-3, the V gene TRBV9, with 7 bases matching TRBD1. V lost 0 bases and J lost 3; bases outside the gene matches: 3. The CDR3 contains 15 residues. The V gene's germline CDR1 is SGDLS and CDR2 YYNGEE. Here the CDR3 reads CASSVDRGGGNTIYF. CDR3 in DNA: TGTGCCAGCAGCGTAGACAGGGGCGGTGGAAACACCATATATTTT.

This clone came up a few times. V and J are TRBV29-1 and TRBJ1-1; TRBD1 matches 7 bases. The CDR3 loop spans 11 amino acids. With 3 bases clipped from V and 7 bases from J, the junction kept 2 bases outside the gene matches. Germline CDR1 and CDR2: SQVTM and ANQGSEA. The CDR3 region is CSVEGQYEAFF. The DNA for the CDR3 is TGCAGCGTTGAGGGACAGTATGAAGCTTTCTTT.

The rearrangement uses TRBV6-5 and TRBJ1-1; no clear D. CDR1 MNHEY and CDR2 SVGAGI come from the germline V gene. The V gene lost 5 bases and the J gene lost 5 bases, with 12 bases spanning the gap. The CDR3 totals 13 residues. The CDR3 reads CASSPQTATEAFF. CDR3 sequence (DNA): TGTGCCAGCAGTCCTCAAACAGCAACTGAAGCTTTCTTT.

The chain uses TRBV10-3 and TRBJ2-1, with unresolved D. From germline, CDR1 is ENHRY and CDR2 SYGVKD. V was pared by 3 bases and J by 7 bases, with 19 bases between. The CDR3 runs to 16 residues. The chain's CDR3 is CAISDDPTPHGNEQFF. CDR3 nucleotide sequence: TGTGCCATCAGTGACGACCCCACTCCCCACGGGAATGAGCAGTTCTTC.

In its sample, this clone was seen many times. The chain links TRBV5-1 to TRBJ2-5; 13 nucleotides agree with TRBD2. Germline assignment: CDR1 SGHRS and CDR2 YFSETQ. The CDR3 loop spans 18 amino acids. V was clipped by 3 bases and J by 2 bases; unmatched bases: 10. The CDR3 DNA follows: TGCGCCAGCAGCTGGATCGGACTAGCGGGAGTTAGGCAAGAGACCCAGTACTTC. Translated, it gives CASSWIGLAGVRQETQYF.

The J gene is TRBJ1-5, the V gene TRBV7-8, with D perhaps TRBD1 (6 bases). Germline-derived CDR1 and CDR2 are SGHVS and FQNEAQ. Trimming removed 5 bases from V and 0 bases from J, with 14 bases in between. The CDR3 runs to 16 residues. This CDR3 is CASSPTGSYSNQPQHF. The CDR3 region has the DNA TGTGCCAGCAGCCCGACAGGTTCCTATAGCAATCAGCCCCAGCATTTT. The full variable domain, completed using reference TRBV7-8 and TRBJ1-5, is GAGVSQSPRYKVAKRGQDVALRCDPISGHVSLFWYQQALGQGPEFLTYFQNEAQLDKSGLPSDRFFAERPEGSVSTLKIQRTQQEDSAVYLCASSPTGSYSNQPQHFGDGTRLSIL.